This T cell receptor (beta chain) is drawn from a study of T cell repertoires in cytomegalovirus infection. In the study overall: HLA-B-restricted CMV epitopes that are well studied, plus recently identified HLA-C-restricted ones, were used by the study. It can be stated that public TCR beta signatures indicated CMV infection as well as a matching HLA type. Study-wide points: In two of eight donors, the top clonotype was HLA-C-restricted CMV-specific. Pooled public TCR beta family frequency picked out CMV carriers with the relevant HLA.

This clonotype was detected ten times or more. Its antigen is not identified. Germline lookup yields CDR1 SGHTA and CDR2 FQGNSA. Trimming left V 2 bases short and J 3 bases short, with 7 bases between. The CDR3 spans 13 residues. TCRdb passed the reads through MiXCR, listing each CDR3 protein once. The profile covers about a million distinct CDR3 sequences, with 30% to 40% appearing a single time and 11% to 15% taken by the ten largest. The specimen was cultured CD8+ T cells from PBMCs, collected from culture after CMV antigen stimulation. The rearrangement uses TRBV7-2 and TRBJ2-5; D is unresolved. The clonotype was recovered from a human donor in good health (CMV status not recorded). Some clones in this sample may be carry-over from other donors' samples. This chain's CDR3 is CASSLNKKETQYF. Here the CDR3 DNA reads TGTGCCAGCAGCTTAAACAAAAAAGAGACCCAGTACTTC.